This is a list of T cell receptor beta chains from one sample in a study of identical twins. TCRdb re-called the 5' RACE reads through MiXCR, storing one row per CDR3 protein. The sample lists approximately 500,000 distinct CDR3 sequences; roughly 15% were seen once. The sample also formed part of further work on yellow fever vaccine responses in identical twins.

Sequencing was performed on CD4+ T cells sorted from blood. The receptors originated from a woman aged 18-30 years in good health. Each CDR3 is given with its conserved first and last residue. A D gene is named only where the DNA matches it firmly. Size tells how often a clone was seen (once, few, many) or the class of an expanded clone, and some rows leave it out.

clone_size	v_call	d_call	j_call	cdr3_nt	cdr3_aa
many	TRBV5-1	NA	TRBJ1-4	TGCGCCAGCAGCTTCGAAACGTCGACAGTCTATAATGAAAAACTGTTTTTT	CASSFETSTVYNEKLFF
few	TRBV12-3/TRBV12-4	NA	TRBJ1-3	TGTGCCAGCAGTTTCTCGGGGGGCAGAGGAAACACCATATATTTT	CASSFSGGRGNTIYF
many	TRBV18	NA	TRBJ2-5	TGTGCCAGCAGCCCATCAGGGGAGACCCAGTACTTC	CASSPSGETQYF
NA	TRBV9	TRBD2	TRBJ2-5	TGTGCCAGCAGCGGATTGACTAGCTCGGAGACCCAGTACTTC	CASSGLTSSETQYF
NA	TRBV20-1	NA	TRBJ2-5	TGCAGTGCCCTCCCGGTTTACGGGAAACAAGAGACCCAGTACTTC	CSALPVYGKQETQYF
NA	TRBV2	TRBD1	TRBJ1-3	TGTGCCAGCGTCGGACAGGGTCTTCCTGGAAACACCATATATTTT	CASVGQGLPGNTIYF
many	TRBV12-3/TRBV12-4	NA	TRBJ2-1	TGTGCCAGCAGTTTGGGACTCGCGCCCTCGGAGCAGTTCTTC	CASSLGLAPSEQFF
few	TRBV29-1	NA	TRBJ2-5	TGCAGCTTTGGGACGGATGGGGTGGAGACCCAGTACTTC	CSFGTDGVETQYF
few	TRBV4-1	NA	TRBJ2-5	TGCGCCAGCAGCCAAGATAGTCCGGGCCCAGAGACCCAGTACTTC	CASSQDSPGPETQYF
NA	TRBV10-2	NA	TRBJ2-1	TGCGCCAGCAGTGAGTCGATGTGGGGATACAATGAGCAGTTCTTC	CASSESMWGYNEQFF
NA	TRBV29-1	NA	TRBJ2-3	TGCAGCGGAAGGGGGGGGCGACTTCCTTATGCAGATACGCAGTATTTT	CSGRGGRLPYADTQYF
NA	TRBV10-2	TRBD1	TRBJ2-4	TGCGCCAGCAGGGGACAGGGGAACAAAAACATTCAGTACTTC	CASRGQGNKNIQYF
NA	TRBV5-1	TRBD2	TRBJ2-1	TGCGCCAGCAGCTTGGTGCGGGGGTTAAATGAGCAGTTCTTC	CASSLVRGLNEQFF
few	TRBV10-3	TRBD1	TRBJ1-2	TGTGCCATCAGTGAACGACAGGGGGCCGGCTATGGCTACACCTTC	CAISERQGAGYGYTF
NA	TRBV7-8	NA	TRBJ1-1	TGTGCCAGCAGCTTAGGGACAACAACTGAAGCTTTCTTT	CASSLGTTTEAFF
few	TRBV7-6	TRBD2	TRBJ2-1	TGTGCCAGCAGCTTAGTCGGGGACGGGACTACTCCCCAGTTCTTC	CASSLVGDGTTPQFF
few	TRBV3-1	TRBD2	TRBJ2-7	TGTGCCAGCAGCCAAGTCCTAGCGGCCTCCTACGAGCAGTACTTC	CASSQVLAASYEQYF
NA	TRBV24-1	TRBD2	TRBJ2-1	TGTGCCACCAGTGAGGGACTAGCGGGGGGCCGGAGCTCCTACAATGAGCAGTTCTTC	CATSEGLAGGRSSYNEQFF
NA	TRBV12-3/TRBV12-4	TRBD2	TRBJ2-2	TGTGCCAGCAGTTTCTCGGGACTAGCGGGAGCGGGAACCGGGGAGCTGTTTTTT	CASSFSGLAGAGTGELFF
few	TRBV20-1	TRBD1	TRBJ2-4	TGCAGTGCTAAGGGACAGGGAACCAAAAACATTCAGTACTTC	CSAKGQGTKNIQYF
few	TRBV5-1	TRBD2	TRBJ2-1	TGCGCCAGCAGCTTTCGGCAGCCCGGGACTAGCGAGGCTGAGCAGTTCTTC	CASSFRQPGTSEAEQFF
NA	TRBV5-4	NA	TRBJ2-3	TGTGCCAGCAGAAAGGCCGGAGGAAAGAGCGGGGATACGCAGTATTTT	CASRKAGGKSGDTQYF
NA	TRBV19	TRBD2	TRBJ2-1	TGTGCCAGTAGTCTTCTGCGGGGGAACGGTGACAATGAGCAGTTCTTC	CASSLLRGNGDNEQFF
few	TRBV5-1	TRBD1	TRBJ2-1	TGCGCCAGCAGCGGGGGACAGGGGGCGCGTGAGCAGTTCTTC	CASSGGQGAREQFF
NA	TRBV27	NA	TRBJ2-5	TGTGCCAGCAGTCCATTCCCGCGCGACCAAGAGACCCAGTACTTC	CASSPFPRDQETQYF
few	TRBV5-1	NA	TRBJ1-6	TGCGCCAGCAGCTCCGACGGGAATTCACCCCTCCACTTT	CASSSDGNSPLHF
NA	TRBV5-1	NA	TRBJ1-5	TGCGCCAGCAGCTTGGCAGGAGGGGAGCCCCAGCATTTT	CASSLAGGEPQHF
few	TRBV12-3/TRBV12-4	NA	TRBJ1-1	TGTGCCAGCAGTTTAAGGGGGGACCCGAGGACTGAAGCTTTCTTT	CASSLRGDPRTEAFF
NA	TRBV11-2	NA	TRBJ2-4	TGTGCCAGCAGACCTTTTGACATTCAGTACTTC	CASRPFDIQYF
NA	TRBV20-1	TRBD2	TRBJ2-5	TGCAGTGCTAGAGATTTAGCGGGGGCTCAAGAGACCCAGTACTTC	CSARDLAGAQETQYF
many	TRBV29-1	TRBD2	TRBJ2-1	TGCAGCGTTGAGCTCAGCGGGAGGGCCGCTAATGAGCAGTTCTTC	CSVELSGRAANEQFF
many	TRBV7-3	TRBD1	TRBJ2-1	TGTGCCAGCAGCCTACAGGGGGCCGACTACAATGAGCAGTTCTTC	CASSLQGADYNEQFF
NA	TRBV7-6	NA	TRBJ1-4	TGTGCCAGCAGCCCCGGACACACAACTAATGAAAAACTGTTTTTT	CASSPGHTTNEKLFF
NA	TRBV20-1	NA	TRBJ1-2	TGCAGTGCAGAAACAGGGATCTATGGCTACACCTTC	CSAETGIYGYTF
few	TRBV20-1	TRBD2	TRBJ2-1	TGCAGTGCTAAGCCGCCGGGACTAGCGGGTAGTGAGCAGTTCTTC	CSAKPPGLAGSEQFF
NA	TRBV7-9	NA	TRBJ1-2	TGTGCCAGCAGCTTAGGAGAGGATGGCTACACCTTC	CASSLGEDGYTF
NA	TRBV6-1	TRBD2	TRBJ2-2	TGTGCCAGCAGATCACTAGCGGGATACACCGGGGAGCTGTTTTTT	CASRSLAGYTGELFF
NA	TRBV6-5	NA	TRBJ2-1	TGTGCCAGCACTTCGCGGCAGGGTGCGTACAATGAGCAGTTCTTC	CASTSRQGAYNEQFF
many	TRBV12-3/TRBV12-4	TRBD2	TRBJ2-7	TGTGCCAGCAGGACCAGCGGGGGATCCTACGAGCAGTACTTC	CASRTSGGSYEQYF
NA	TRBV2	TRBD1	TRBJ1-1	TGTGCCAGCGGACGACAGGGCTCGGTCACTGAAGCTTTCTTT	CASGRQGSVTEAFF
NA	TRBV27	NA	TRBJ1-5	TGTGCCAGCAAACTCCAGGGTGGCAATCAGCCCCAGCATTTT	CASKLQGGNQPQHF
NA	TRBV19	NA	TRBJ2-7	TGTGCCAGTAGTTCCCTCGGGGCGGGGGCCTCCTACGAGCAGTACTTC	CASSSLGAGASYEQYF
NA	TRBV7-2	TRBD1	TRBJ1-5	TGTGCCAGCAGCCCAACAGGGGTTAGCAATCAGCCCCAGCATTTT	CASSPTGVSNQPQHF
NA	TRBV5-1	NA	TRBJ1-1	TGCGCCAGCAGCTTGGTCGGTACAGACCCGAGATACACTGAAGCTTTCTTT	CASSLVGTDPRYTEAFF
NA	TRBV7-9	TRBD1	TRBJ2-1	TGTGCCAGCCGTGGACAGGGTGGTGATGAGCAGTTCTTC	CASRGQGGDEQFF